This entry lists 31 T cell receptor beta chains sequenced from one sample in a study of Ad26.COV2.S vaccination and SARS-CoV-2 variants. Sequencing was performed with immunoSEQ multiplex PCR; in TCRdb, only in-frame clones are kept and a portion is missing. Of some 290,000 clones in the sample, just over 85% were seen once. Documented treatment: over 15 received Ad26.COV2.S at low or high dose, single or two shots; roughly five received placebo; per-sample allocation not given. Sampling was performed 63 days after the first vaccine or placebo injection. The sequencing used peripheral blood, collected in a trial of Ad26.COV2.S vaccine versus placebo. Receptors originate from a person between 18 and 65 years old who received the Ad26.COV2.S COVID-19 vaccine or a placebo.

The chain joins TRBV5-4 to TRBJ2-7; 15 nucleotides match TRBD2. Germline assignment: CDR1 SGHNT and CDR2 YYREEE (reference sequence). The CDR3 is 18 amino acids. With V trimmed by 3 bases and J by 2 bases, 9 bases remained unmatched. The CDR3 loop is CASSSELGLAGGAYEQYF. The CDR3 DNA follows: TGTGCCAGCAGCTCCGAGCTGGGACTAGCGGGGGGTGCCTACGAGCAGTACTTC. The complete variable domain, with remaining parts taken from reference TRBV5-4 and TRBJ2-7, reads ETGVTQSPTHLIKTRGQQVTLRCSSQSGHNTVSWYQQALGQGPQFIFQYYREEENGRGNFPPRFSGLQFPNYSSELNVNALELDDSALYLCASSSELGLAGGAYEQYFGPGTRLTVT.

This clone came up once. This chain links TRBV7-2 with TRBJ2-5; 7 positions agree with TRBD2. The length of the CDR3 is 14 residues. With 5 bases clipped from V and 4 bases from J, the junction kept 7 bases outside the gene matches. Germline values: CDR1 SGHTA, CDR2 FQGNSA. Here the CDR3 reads CASSLRGVRETQYF. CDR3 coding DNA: TGTGCCAGCAGCCTACGGGGGGTTCGAGAGACCCAGTACTTC.

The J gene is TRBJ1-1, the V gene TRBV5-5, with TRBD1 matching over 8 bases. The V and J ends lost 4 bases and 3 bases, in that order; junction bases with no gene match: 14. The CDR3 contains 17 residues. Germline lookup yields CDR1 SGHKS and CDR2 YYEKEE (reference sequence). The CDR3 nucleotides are TGTGCCAGCAGCCCTGGACAGGGAGCAAGTAGGGACACTGAAGCTTTCTTT. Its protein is CASSPGQGASRDTEAFF.

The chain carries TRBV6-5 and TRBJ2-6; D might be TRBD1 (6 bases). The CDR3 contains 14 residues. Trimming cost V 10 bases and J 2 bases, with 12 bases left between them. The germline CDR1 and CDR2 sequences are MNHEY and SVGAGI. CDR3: CATTGSAGANVLTF. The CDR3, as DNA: TGTGCCACCACAGGGAGTGCTGGGGCCAACGTCCTGACTTTC.

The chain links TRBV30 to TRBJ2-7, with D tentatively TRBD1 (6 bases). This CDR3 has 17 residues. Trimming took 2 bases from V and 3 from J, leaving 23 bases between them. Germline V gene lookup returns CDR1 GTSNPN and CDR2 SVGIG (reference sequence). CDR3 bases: TGTGCCTGGAGTCTTAACAGGGCTCGGTCCCTAAACTACGAGCAGTACTTC. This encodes CAWSLNRARSLNYEQYF.

In nucleotides, the CDR3 is TGTGCCAGCAGCTCTTACAGGACAGGGTTTGAAGCTTTCTTT. This translates into CASSSYRTGFEAFF. V gene TRBV12-1 combines with J gene TRBJ1-1; the table's TRBD1 call for D was not verified on the DNA. TRBV12-1 is shown as a pseudogene. CDR3 length equals 14 residues.

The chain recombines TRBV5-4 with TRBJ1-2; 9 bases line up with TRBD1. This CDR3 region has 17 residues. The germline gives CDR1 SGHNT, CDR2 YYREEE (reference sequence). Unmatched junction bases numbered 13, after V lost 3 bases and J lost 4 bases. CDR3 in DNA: TGTGCCAGCAGCTCCGGGACAGGGCGTACGCTAGGCTATGGCTACACCTTC. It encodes CASSSGTGRTLGYGYTF. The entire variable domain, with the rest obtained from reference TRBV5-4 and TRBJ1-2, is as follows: ETGVTQSPTHLIKTRGQQVTLRCSSQSGHNTVSWYQQALGQGPQFIFQYYREEENGRGNFPPRFSGLQFPNYSSELNVNALELDDSALYLCASSSGTGRTLGYGYTFGSGTRLTVV.

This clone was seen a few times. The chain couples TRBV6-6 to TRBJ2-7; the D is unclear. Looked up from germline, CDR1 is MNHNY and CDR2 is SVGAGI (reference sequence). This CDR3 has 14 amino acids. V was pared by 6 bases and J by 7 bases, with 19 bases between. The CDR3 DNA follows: TGTGCCAGCAGCCGCCAGGCCTCCAGCTATGAGCAGTACTTC. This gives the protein CASSRQASSYEQYF.

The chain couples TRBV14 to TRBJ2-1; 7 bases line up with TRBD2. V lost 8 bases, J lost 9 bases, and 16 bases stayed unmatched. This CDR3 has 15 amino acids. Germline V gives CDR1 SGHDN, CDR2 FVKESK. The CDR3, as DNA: TGTGCCAGCTCCGTCAGCACGGGGGGAAGTGGTGAGCAGTTCTTC. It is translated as CASSVSTGGSGEQFF.

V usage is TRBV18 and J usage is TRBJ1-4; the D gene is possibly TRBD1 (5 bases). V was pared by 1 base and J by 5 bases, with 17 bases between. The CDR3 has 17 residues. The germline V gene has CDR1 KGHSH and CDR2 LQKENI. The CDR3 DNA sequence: TGTGCCAGCTCACCACAGCAGGTGATGCGGGGGAATGAAAAACTGTTTTTT. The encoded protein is CASSPQQVMRGNEKLFF.

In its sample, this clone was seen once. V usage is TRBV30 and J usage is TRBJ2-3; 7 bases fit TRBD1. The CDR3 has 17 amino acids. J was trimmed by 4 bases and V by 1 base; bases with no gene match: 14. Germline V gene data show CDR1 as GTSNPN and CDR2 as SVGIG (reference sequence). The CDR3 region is CAWSGATQQGIPDTQYF. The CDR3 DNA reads TGTGCCTGGAGTGGGGCAACCCAACAGGGGATACCAGATACGCAGTATTTT. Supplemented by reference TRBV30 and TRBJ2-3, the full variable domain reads SQTIHQWPATLVQPVGSPLSLECTVEGTSNPNLYWYRQAAGRGLQLLFYSVGIGQISSEVPQNLSASRPQDRQFILSSKKLLLSDSGFYLCAWSGATQQGIPDTQYFGPGTRLTVL.

The CDR3 DNA follows: TGTGCCAGTAGTCTAGCGGGGGGGACCGGGGAGCTGTTTTTT. Translating gives CASSLAGGTGELFF. V usage is TRBV19 and J usage is TRBJ2-2; TRBD2 matches at 12 bases. Germline V gene data show CDR1 as LNHDA and CDR2 as SQIVND (reference sequence). The CDR3 is made up of 14 amino acids. V lost 5 bases and J lost 5; bases outside the gene matches: 0.

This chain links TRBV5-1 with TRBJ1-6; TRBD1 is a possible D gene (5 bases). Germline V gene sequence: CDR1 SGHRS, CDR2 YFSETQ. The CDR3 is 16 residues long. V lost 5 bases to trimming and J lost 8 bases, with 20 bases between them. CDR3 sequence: CASRLGQGVKDSPLHF. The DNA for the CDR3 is TGCGCCAGCAGACTGGGGCAGGGTGTCAAGGATTCACCCCTCCACTTT.

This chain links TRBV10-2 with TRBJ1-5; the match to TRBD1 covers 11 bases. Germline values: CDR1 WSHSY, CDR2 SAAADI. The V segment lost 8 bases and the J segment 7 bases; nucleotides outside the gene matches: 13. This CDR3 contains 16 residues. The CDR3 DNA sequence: TGCGCCAGCGCCCGGACAGGGGGCGGGCTGAACCAGCCCCAGCATTTT. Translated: CASARTGGGLNQPQHF.

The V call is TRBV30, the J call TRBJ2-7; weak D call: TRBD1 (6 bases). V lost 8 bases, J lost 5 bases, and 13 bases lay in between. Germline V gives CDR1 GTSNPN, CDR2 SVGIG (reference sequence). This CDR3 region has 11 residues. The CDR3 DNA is TGTGCCGAAAAGTGGGGGCACGAGCAGTACTTC. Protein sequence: CAEKWGHEQYF.

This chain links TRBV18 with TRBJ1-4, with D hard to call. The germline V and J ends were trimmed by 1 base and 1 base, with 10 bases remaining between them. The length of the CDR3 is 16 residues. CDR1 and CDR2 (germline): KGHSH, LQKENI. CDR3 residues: CASSPQQKITNEKLFF. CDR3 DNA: TGTGCCAGCTCACCACAACAAAAGATAACTAATGAAAAACTGTTTTTT.

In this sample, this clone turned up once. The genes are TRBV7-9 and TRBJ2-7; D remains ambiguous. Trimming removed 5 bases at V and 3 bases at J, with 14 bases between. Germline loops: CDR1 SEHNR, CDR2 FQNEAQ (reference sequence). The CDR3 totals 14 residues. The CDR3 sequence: CASSPEAARYEQYF. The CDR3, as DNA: TGTGCCAGCAGCCCCGAGGCAGCCCGCTACGAGCAGTACTTC.

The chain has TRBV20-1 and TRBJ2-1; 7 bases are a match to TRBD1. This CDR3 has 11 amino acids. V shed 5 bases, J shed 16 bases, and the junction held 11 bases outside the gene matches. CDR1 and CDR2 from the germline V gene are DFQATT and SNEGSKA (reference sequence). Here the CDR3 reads CSASPTGRVFF. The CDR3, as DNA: TGCAGTGCTTCCCCGACAGGGCGTGTATTCTTC.

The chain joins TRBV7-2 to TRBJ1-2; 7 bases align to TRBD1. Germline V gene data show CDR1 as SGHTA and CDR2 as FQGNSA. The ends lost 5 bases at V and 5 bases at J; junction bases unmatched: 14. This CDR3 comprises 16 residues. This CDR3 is CASSPSADRAIYGYTF. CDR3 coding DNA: TGTGCCAGCAGCCCCTCGGCCGACAGGGCCATTTATGGCTACACCTTC.

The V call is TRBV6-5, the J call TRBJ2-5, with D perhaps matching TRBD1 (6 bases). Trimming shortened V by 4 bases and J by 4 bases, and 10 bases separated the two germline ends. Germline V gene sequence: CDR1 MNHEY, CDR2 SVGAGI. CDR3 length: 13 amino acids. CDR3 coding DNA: TGTGCCAGCAGTTTAGGACAGCGAGAGACCCAGTACTTC. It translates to CASSLGQRETQYF.

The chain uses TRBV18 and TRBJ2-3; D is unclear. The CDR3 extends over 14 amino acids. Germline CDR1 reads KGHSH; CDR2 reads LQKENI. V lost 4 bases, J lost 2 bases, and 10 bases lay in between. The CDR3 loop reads CASSLNPDTDTQYF. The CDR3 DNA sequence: TGTGCCAGCTCACTTAATCCTGACACAGATACGCAGTATTTT.

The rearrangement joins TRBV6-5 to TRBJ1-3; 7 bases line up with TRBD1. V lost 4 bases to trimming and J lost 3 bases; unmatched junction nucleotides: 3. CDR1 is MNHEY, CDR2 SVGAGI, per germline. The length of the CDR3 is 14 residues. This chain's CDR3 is CASSFDRDGNTIYF. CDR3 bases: TGTGCCAGCAGTTTCGACAGGGATGGAAACACCATATATTTT.

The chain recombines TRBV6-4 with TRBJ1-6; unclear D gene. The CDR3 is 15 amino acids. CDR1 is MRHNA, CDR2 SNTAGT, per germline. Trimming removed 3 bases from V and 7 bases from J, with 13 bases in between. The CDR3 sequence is CASSESRGSNSPLHF. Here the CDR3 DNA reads TGTGCCAGCAGTGAATCGCGGGGAAGCAATTCACCCCTCCACTTT.

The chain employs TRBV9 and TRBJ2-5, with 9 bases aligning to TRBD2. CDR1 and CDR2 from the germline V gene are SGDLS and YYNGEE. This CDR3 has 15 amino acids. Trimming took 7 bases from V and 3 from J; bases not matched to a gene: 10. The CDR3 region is CASSKGGGAEETQYF. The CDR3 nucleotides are TGTGCCAGCTCTAAAGGCGGGGGGGCTGAAGAGACCCAGTACTTC.

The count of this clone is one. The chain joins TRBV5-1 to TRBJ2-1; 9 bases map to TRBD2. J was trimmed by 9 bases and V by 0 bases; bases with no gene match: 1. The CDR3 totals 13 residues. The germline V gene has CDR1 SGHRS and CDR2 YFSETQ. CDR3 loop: CASSLETSGEQFF. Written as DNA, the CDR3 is TGCGCCAGCAGCTTGGAGACTAGCGGTGAGCAGTTCTTC.

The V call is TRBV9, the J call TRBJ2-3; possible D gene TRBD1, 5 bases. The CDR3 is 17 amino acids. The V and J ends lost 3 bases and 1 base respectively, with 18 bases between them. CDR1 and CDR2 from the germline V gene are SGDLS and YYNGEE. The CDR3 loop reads CASSEPLSGPGTDTQYF. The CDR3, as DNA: TGTGCCAGCAGCGAGCCTCTCTCAGGGCCGGGCACAGATACGCAGTATTTT.

The CDR3 region has the DNA TGTGCCAGCAGCGTAGGCCGGACTAGCGTCACCGGGGAGCTGTTTTTT. This sequence encodes CASSVGRTSVTGELFF. This chain uses TRBV9 with TRBJ2-2, with 9 bases fitting TRBD2. This CDR3 is 16 amino acids long. The J segment lost 4 bases and the V segment lost 0 bases, leaving 4 bases of the junction unmatched. Germline CDR1 SGDLS, CDR2 YYNGEE.

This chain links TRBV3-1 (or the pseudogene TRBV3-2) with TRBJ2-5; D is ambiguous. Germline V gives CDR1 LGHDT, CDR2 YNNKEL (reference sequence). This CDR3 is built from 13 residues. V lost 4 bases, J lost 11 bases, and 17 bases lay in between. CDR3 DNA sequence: TGTGCCAGCAGCCCCCTTAGTGAGGCTCGTCAGTACTTC. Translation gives CASSPLSEARQYF.

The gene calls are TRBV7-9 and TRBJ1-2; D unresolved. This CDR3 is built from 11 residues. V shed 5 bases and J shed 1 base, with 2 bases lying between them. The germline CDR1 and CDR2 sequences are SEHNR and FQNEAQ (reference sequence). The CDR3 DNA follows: TGTGCCAGCAGCATTAACTATGGCTACACCTTC. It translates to CASSINYGYTF. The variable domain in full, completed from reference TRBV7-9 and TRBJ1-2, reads DTGVSQNPRHKITKRGQNVTFRCDPISEHNRLYWYRQTLGQGPEFLTYFQNEAQLEKSRLLSDRFSAERPKGSFSTLEIQRTEQGDSAMYLCASSINYGYTFGSGTRLTVV.

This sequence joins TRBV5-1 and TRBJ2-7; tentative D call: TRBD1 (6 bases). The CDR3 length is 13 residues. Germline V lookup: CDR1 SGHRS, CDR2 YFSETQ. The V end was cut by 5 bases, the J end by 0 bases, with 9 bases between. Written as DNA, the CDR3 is TGCGCCAGCAGACAGGGCACCTCCTACGAGCAGTACTTC. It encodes CASRQGTSYEQYF.

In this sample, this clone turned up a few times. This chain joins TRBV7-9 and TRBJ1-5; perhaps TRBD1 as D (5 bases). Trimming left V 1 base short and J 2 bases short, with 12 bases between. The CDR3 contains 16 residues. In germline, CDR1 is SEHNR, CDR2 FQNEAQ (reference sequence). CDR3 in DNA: TGTGCCAGCAGCTTAGGTCCAGGGAGTGGCAATCAGCCCCAGCATTTT. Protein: CASSLGPGSGNQPQHF.